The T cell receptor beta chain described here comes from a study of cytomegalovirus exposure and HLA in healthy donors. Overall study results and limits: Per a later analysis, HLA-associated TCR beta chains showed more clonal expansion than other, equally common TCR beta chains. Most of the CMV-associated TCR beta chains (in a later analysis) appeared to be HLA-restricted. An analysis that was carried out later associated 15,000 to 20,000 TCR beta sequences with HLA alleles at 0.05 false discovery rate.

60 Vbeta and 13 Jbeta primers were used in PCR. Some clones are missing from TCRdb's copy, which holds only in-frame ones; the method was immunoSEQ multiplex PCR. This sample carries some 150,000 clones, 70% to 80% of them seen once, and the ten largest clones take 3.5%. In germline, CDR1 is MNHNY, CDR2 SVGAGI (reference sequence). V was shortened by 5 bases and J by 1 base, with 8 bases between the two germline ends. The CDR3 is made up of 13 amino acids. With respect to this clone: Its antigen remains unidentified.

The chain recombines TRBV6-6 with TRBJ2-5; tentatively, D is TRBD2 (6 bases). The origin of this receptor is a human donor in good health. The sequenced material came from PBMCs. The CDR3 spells CASSRGLQETQYF. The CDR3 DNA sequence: TGTGCCAGCAGTCGGGGACTCCAAGAGACCCAGTACTTC.